This T cell receptor beta chain was identified during a study of regulatory T cells in long-lasting Graves disease (dated by TCRdb to the early 2020s). Study-wide context: Antithyroid drugs had been taken for less than 3 months by newly diagnosed Graves' disease patients. Peripheral blood TCR sequencing and RNA sequencing compared persistent Graves' disease patients with newly diagnosed Graves' disease patients. The study took place in China and was registered as a clinical trial. A total of roughly 33 samples were covered by TCR sequencing, comprising approximately 13 persistent and around 20 newly diagnosed Graves' disease patients.

Overall results and qualifications from the work: Persistent disease showed preferential use of TRBV28, TRBJ1-2 and TRBJ2-5, whereas newly diagnosed disease favored TRBV20-1 and TRBJ2-1. Compared with newly diagnosed patients, persistent Graves' disease patients had lower TCR Shannon entropy and fewer highly expanded clones, which suggests clonal expansion. As a limitation, the authors acknowledged that the small sample size may reduce accuracy. Sequencing and analysis were restricted to the TCR beta chain. A larger number of public clonotypes was shared among persistent patients (2,741) than among newly diagnosed patients (approximately 1,000). The study examined only peripheral blood because the primary lesion, thyroid tissue, could not be accessed.

The time point label, as the study defines it: newly diagnosed GD, antithyroid drugs for less than 3 months. For both TCR sequencing and RNA sequencing, RNA was extracted from PBMCs in TRIzol. Graves' disease was diagnosed according to American Thyroid Association guidelines. Patients were recruited from an endocrinology department in Xi'an, China. Each patient gave 9 to 10 milliliters of peripheral blood, collected in an EDTA anticoagulant tube. Ficoll Paque Plus density gradient separation was used to isolate PBMCs, and no further T cell sorting was done. An Agilent 2100 Bioanalyzer and agarose gel were used to check RNA quality, and a NanoDrop 2000 was used to measure RNA concentration. As encoded in the germline V gene, CDR1 is SGHTA while CDR2 is FQGNSA. V gives up 2 bases and J gives up 2 bases, and the segment between their germline ends measures 8 bases. The CDR3, cysteine through phenylalanine, is 14 amino acids long. Just the 42-base CDR3 DNA is kept, in frame starting at base 1.

The library was generated by multiplex PCR. The run used an Illumina HiSeq 4000. CDR3 regions were amplified by Arm-PCR with iRepertoire HTBI primers to construct TCR beta libraries. PCR products were gel purified before sequencing. Under the source paper's analysis protocol: Across samples, 55 to 80 TRBV and 13 to 15 TRBJ segments were identified and used for gene usage analysis of CDR3 amino acid clonotypes. COPE and FqMerger were used to merge filtered high-quality paired reads into contigs. BLAST was used to align contigs to IMGT TRBV, TRBD and TRBJ reference genes, and CDR3 was defined according to IMGT. Highly expanded clones were defined as clonotypes with a frequency above 0.1%. Repertoire diversity was measured by Shannon entropy, and V-J evenness by the Gini coefficient. A clonotype was considered public if more than one individual shared it. TCRdb reanalyzed the raw reads on its own, using fastp at Q25 for trimming and MiXCR for clone calling, and kept in-frame beta chains. Duplicate CDR3 protein sequences are folded into a single record with the most common DNA and genes. TCRdb assigned the V and J calls; the authors' analysis was not used. Counted in this sample were 200,000 to 250,000 distinct CDR3 sequences; around 17% of them appeared once. Together, the top ten hold approximately 20% of the sample.

This clonotype has at least ten counts. Its antigen remains unidentified. There are no base qualities to consult, and no much larger clone falls within one base. The rearrangement combines TRBV7-2 with TRBJ2-3, with no confidently assigned D gene. This clonotype originated in a female donor with Graves disease. Sequencing used peripheral blood mononuclear cells (PBMCs), obtained at new diagnosis, from a patient treated with antithyroid drugs. The CDR3 sequence is CASSLTGDTDTQYF. Read as DNA, the sequence is TGTGCCAGCAGCTTAACCGGAGACACAGATACGCAGTATTTT.